Below, 18 T cell receptor beta chains from the same sample are listed, as sequenced in a study of cytomegalovirus exposure and HLA in healthy donors. Vbeta (60) and Jbeta (13) primers were used in the PCR. The method was immunoSEQ multiplex PCR; TCRdb's version includes in-frame clones alone and lacks a portion of them. The sample lists some 150,000 clones; 75% to 85% were seen once. What was sequenced was PBMCs. These receptors were collected from a man aged 50 to 60 in good health and CMV-seropositive.

This chain links TRBV28 with TRBJ2-2; 11 positions match TRBD2. This CDR3 comprises 18 residues. Germline V lookup: CDR1 MDHEN, CDR2 SYDVKM. J lost 6 bases, V lost 6 bases, and 15 bases had no gene match. The CDR3 here is CASRRNSGRAQRAGELFF. As DNA, the CDR3 is TGTGCCAGCAGACGTAATAGCGGGAGGGCCCAAAGAGCCGGGGAGCTGTTTTTT. Supplemented by reference TRBV28 and TRBJ2-2, the full variable domain reads DVKVTQSSRYLVKRTGEKVFLECVQDMDHENMFWYRQDPGLGLRLIYFSYDVKMKEKGDIPEGYSVSREKKERFSLILESASTNQTSMYLCASRRNSGRAQRAGELFFGEGSRLTVL.

This clone has a single count. The chain has TRBV7-9 and TRBJ2-5; D possibly corresponds to TRBD2 (6 bases). Germline assignment: CDR1 SEHNR and CDR2 FQNEAQ (reference sequence). The V end lost 1 base, the J end lost 1 base, and 10 bases lay between the germline ends. This CDR3 contains 15 residues. CDR3 nucleotides: TGTGCCAGCAGCTTAGTGGGTAGCGGCCAAGAGACCCAGTACTTC. Encoded protein: CASSLVGSGQETQYF.

The chain recombines TRBV5-6 with TRBJ2-3; a weak D match, TRBD1 (6 bases). Germline V gives CDR1 SGHDT, CDR2 YYEEEE. Trimming left V 3 bases short and J 3 bases short, with 11 bases between. This CDR3 contains 14 residues. Written as DNA, the CDR3 is TGTGCCAGCAGCTCGGGACAATTAACAGATACGCAGTATTTT. Its protein product is CASSSGQLTDTQYF.

This clone has just a few counts. V and J are TRBV2 and TRBJ2-1, with 8 bases aligning to TRBD2. The CDR3 has 15 residues. Unmatched junction bases numbered 9, after V lost 4 bases and J lost 7 bases. Per the germline V gene, CDR1 is SNHLY and CDR2 is FYNNEI. The CDR3 nucleotides read TGTGCCAGCAGTGTGCCCAGCGGGAGAGGTAATGAGCAGTTCTTC. Translation: CASSVPSGRGNEQFF.

The V and J genes are TRBV5-6 and TRBJ2-7; D remains unclear. CDR1 and CDR2 (germline): SGHDT, YYEEEE. The CDR3 has 16 residues. V was trimmed by 0 bases and J by 1 base, leaving 14 bases between them. CDR3 nucleotide sequence: TGTGCCAGCAGCTTGGCGGGTAGGTTCCTTTCCTACGAGCAGTACTTC. It translates to CASSLAGRFLSYEQYF.

The J gene is TRBJ1-5, the V gene TRBV19, with D unresolved. The germline V and J ends were trimmed by 5 bases and 5 bases, with 16 bases remaining between them. Germline CDR1 LNHDA, CDR2 SQIVND (reference sequence). CDR3 length: 15 residues. CDR3 sequence: CASSPRVSRYQPQHF. CDR3 in DNA: TGTGCCAGTAGTCCCCGCGTCTCGCGATATCAGCCCCAGCATTTT.

The chain joins TRBV6-1 to TRBJ2-3, with 7 bases aligning to TRBD1. The germline gives CDR1 MNHNS, CDR2 SASEGT. The CDR3 has 11 residues. The CDR3 DNA is TGTTCGACAGGGCTCACAGATACGCAGTATTTT. Translating gives CSTGLTDTQYF.

This clone was seen a few times. The chain carries TRBV6-5 and TRBJ2-1; 7 nucleotides line up with TRBD1. Germline V lookup: CDR1 MNHEY, CDR2 SVGAGI. This CDR3 spans 14 amino acids. After removal of 10 bases from V and 4 bases from J, the junction contained 10 bases not matched to a gene. CDR3 coding DNA: TGTGCCACCCGGGACAGTGGATTGTACAATGAGCAGTTCTTC. Its translation: CATRDSGLYNEQFF.

The V call is TRBV15, the J call TRBJ1-2; D possibly corresponds to TRBD1 (5 bases). Germline V gene data show CDR1 as LNHNV and CDR2 as YYDKDF (reference sequence). V lost 4 bases and J 8 bases, leaving 17 bases between the germline ends. The CDR3 has 14 residues. The chain's CDR3 is CATSTQTAFSGYTF. The CDR3, as DNA: TGTGCCACCAGCACCCAGACAGCTTTCTCCGGCTACACCTTC.

This chain connects TRBV6-5 to TRBJ2-7, with D perhaps TRBD2 (6 bases). CDR1 and CDR2 from the germline V gene are MNHEY and SVGAGI. The CDR3 extends over 12 amino acids. V lost 7 bases to trimming and J lost 4 bases, with 11 bases between them. The CDR3, as DNA: TGTGCCAGCATCAAGGGGAGGTACGAGCAGTACTTC. Translating gives CASIKGRYEQYF.

The CDR3 DNA reads TGTGCCAGCCCCGCCCCGGGAGAAAAAAGCACAGATACGCAGTATTTT. Translated, it gives CASPAPGEKSTDTQYF. The chain has TRBV27 and TRBJ2-3, with D maybe TRBD2 (6 bases). CDR1 and CDR2 (germline): MNHEY, SMNVEV (reference sequence). V gave up 8 bases and J gave up 0 bases, with 18 bases separating them. This CDR3 is built from 16 residues.

The rearrangement uses TRBV7-9 and TRBJ2-2, with 8 bases that match TRBD1. V shed 2 bases and J 1 base; nucleotides not matched to a gene: 6. Germline CDR1 SEHNR, CDR2 FQNEAQ (reference sequence). This CDR3 has 17 residues. The CDR3 DNA follows: TGTGCCAGCAGCTTACGCAGGGGGCCGGGGAACACCGGGGAGCTGTTTTTT. Translated: CASSLRRGPGNTGELFF.

This chain links TRBV28 with TRBJ2-2; D gene ambiguous. This CDR3 is built from 15 residues. V dropped 9 bases and J dropped 0 bases, with 14 bases sitting between them. The germline V gene has CDR1 MDHEN and CDR2 SYDVKM. The chain's CDR3 is CASQGGRTNTGELFF. DNA for the CDR3: TGTGCCAGTCAAGGCGGCCGAACGAACACCGGGGAGCTGTTTTTT.

In its sample, this clone was seen a few times. V is TRBV21-1 and J is TRBJ1-5; the D call of TRBD1 is as the table states it, not checked on the DNA. TRBV21-1 has pseudogene status. The CDR3 has 16 residues. The CDR3 DNA reads TGTGCCAGCAGCAAGACAGGGAGTGATAGCAATCAGCCCCAGCATTTT. Amino acids: CASSKTGSDSNQPQHF.

This rearrangement joins TRBV4-1 to TRBJ1-5; D ambiguous. This CDR3 is 13 amino acids long. Germline assignment: CDR1 MGHRA and CDR2 YSYEKL. V was pared by 4 bases and J by 4 bases, with 8 bases between. Here the CDR3 reads CASSRGWNQPQHF. CDR3 coding DNA: TGCGCCAGCAGCCGCGGATGGAATCAGCCCCAGCATTTT.

The V and J genes are TRBV7-9 and TRBJ2-7, with 13 bases matching TRBD2. The CDR3 is 16 amino acids. CDR1 SEHNR and CDR2 FQNEAQ come from the germline V gene (reference sequence). The junction had 9 bases not matched to a gene; V was cut back by 5 bases and J by 5 bases. As DNA, the CDR3 is TGTGCCAGCAGCCCCGGGACTAGCGGGACTTTGAACGAGCAGTACTTC. Encoded protein: CASSPGTSGTLNEQYF.

The CDR3 bases are TGTGCCAGCAGTCCTAGGGGCTGGGACTATGGCTACACCTTC. Translation gives CASSPRGWDYGYTF. V and J are TRBV6-1 and TRBJ1-2; D is perhaps TRBD1 (5 bases). V gave up 5 bases and J gave up 3 bases, with 13 bases separating them. Germline V lookup: CDR1 MNHNS, CDR2 SASEGT. There are 14 residues in the CDR3.

V gene TRBV19 combines with J gene TRBJ2-2, with D possibly TRBD2 on 6 matching bases. This CDR3 has 14 residues. With 4 bases removed from V and 7 bases from J, the gap between germline ends came to 13 bases. Per the germline V gene, CDR1 is LNHDA and CDR2 is SQIVND (reference sequence). CDR3 nucleotides: TGTGCCAGTAGTACCGGGAGAAGGGTCGGGGAGCTGTTTTTT. It codes for CASSTGRRVGELFF.